The 16 T cell receptor beta chains in this list originate from one sample, sequenced in a study of T-cell memory formation after mild COVID-19. TCRdb re-called the 5' RACE reads with MiXCR, one entry per CDR3 protein. The table has about 240,000 distinct CDR3 sequences, roughly 10% seen once; the top ten hold 20% to 25%. The sequencing input was PBMCs or a T cell subset sorted from them (not recorded which). Receptors were obtained from a man aged 18 to 30 who had mild COVID-19 (a few samples of this study predate the infection). Cell type and time point are not known.

This sequence joins TRBV5-1 and TRBJ2-2; D is perhaps TRBD2 (5 bases). The CDR3 has 15 amino acids. CDR1 is SGHRS, CDR2 YFSETQ, per germline. V was clipped by 4 bases and J by 0 bases, with 10 bases between them. The CDR3 here is CASSLGVPNTGELFF. For the CDR3, the DNA is TGCGCCAGCAGCCTGGGAGTTCCGAACACCGGGGAGCTGTTTTTT.

This clonotype was seen at least ten times. This chain connects TRBV18 to TRBJ2-7, with D unresolved. Germline V lookup: CDR1 KGHSH, CDR2 LQKENI. The ends were cut back, 2 bases at V and 1 base at J, with 12 bases in the middle. This CDR3 is 15 amino acids long. The CDR3 sequence: CASSPSPKGSYEQYF. Here the CDR3 DNA reads TGTGCCAGCTCACCAAGTCCGAAGGGTTCCTACGAGCAGTACTTC. Supplemented by reference TRBV18 and TRBJ2-7, the full variable domain reads NAGVMQNPRHLVRRRGQEARLRCSPMKGHSHVYWYRQLPEEGLKFMVYLQKENIIDESGMPKERFSAEFPKEGPSILRIQQVVRGDSAAYFCASSPSPKGSYEQYFGPGTRLTVT.

The chain recombines TRBV11-2 with TRBJ2-7; TRBD1 agrees at 7 bases. V gave up 4 bases and J gave up 3 bases; unmatched junction bases: 3. CDR3 size: 13 residues. Looked up from germline, CDR1 is SGHAT and CDR2 is FQNNGV. CDR3 residues: CASSYNRGYEQYF. The CDR3 DNA sequence: TGTGCCAGCAGCTACAACAGGGGCTACGAGCAGTACTTC.

This clonotype was picked up many times. The rearrangement uses TRBV7-8 and TRBJ2-7; no firm D call. Germline CDR1 SGHVS, CDR2 FQNEAQ. V lost 5 bases and J lost 4, with 9 bases in between. The CDR3 has 12 amino acids. CDR3 nucleotides: TGTGCCAGCAGCCCAGGCCTGTACGAGCAGTACTTC. Its protein is CASSPGLYEQYF.

This clonotype turned up a few times. V is TRBV7-2 and J is TRBJ1-2; D gene uncertain. CDR1 is SGHTA and CDR2 is FQGNSA in the germline V gene. This CDR3 is built from 12 residues. V was clipped by 2 bases and J by 9 bases, with 10 bases between them. The CDR3 DNA sequence: TGTGCCAGCAGCTTACCAGGATGGAGCTACACCTTC. Amino acids: CASSLPGWSYTF.

The chain has TRBV5-1 and TRBJ2-3, with 10 bases lining up with TRBD1. The CDR3 covers 15 residues. V lost 5 bases and J lost 4; bases outside the gene matches: 7. CDR1 SGHRS and CDR2 YFSETQ come from the germline V gene. The CDR3 sequence: CASRVGTGVADTQYF. CDR3 in DNA: TGCGCCAGCAGAGTCGGGACAGGGGTGGCAGATACGCAGTATTTT. The variable domain in full, with the rest retrieved from reference TRBV5-1 and TRBJ2-3, is KAGVTQTPRYLIKTRGQQVTLSCSPISGHRSVSWYQQTPGQGLQFLFEYFSETQRNKGNFPGRFSGRQFSNSRSEMNVSTLELGDSALYLCASRVGTGVADTQYFGPGTRLTVL.

This clonotype was seen a handful of times. V usage is TRBV7-8 and J usage is TRBJ1-3; TRBD1 matches 7 bases. Germline assignment: CDR1 SGHVS and CDR2 FQNEAQ. The CDR3 consists of 13 residues. After removal of 7 bases from V and 3 bases from J, the junction contained 3 bases not matched to a gene. The CDR3 reads CASNRQGGNTIYF. The CDR3 DNA reads as TGTGCCAGCAACAGACAGGGTGGAAACACCATATATTTT.

This clonotype was recorded at least ten times. V gene TRBV7-8 combines with J gene TRBJ1-2; D not resolved. Germline V gene lookup returns CDR1 SGHVS and CDR2 FQNEAQ. The CDR3 length is 12 residues. Trimming stripped 5 bases from V and 2 bases from J, with 6 bases between. In nucleotides, the CDR3 is TGTGCCAGCAGCGGGCAGAACTATGGCTACACCTTC. Its protein product is CASSGQNYGYTF.

The chain couples TRBV12-3 or TRBV12-4 to TRBJ2-5; D is undetermined. The length of the CDR3 is 14 residues. V was pared by 5 bases and J by 7 bases, with 17 bases between. DNA for the CDR3: TGTGCCAGCAGTCCAGAGGTGGCCCTGGTGACCCAGTACTTC. This translates into CASSPEVALVTQYF.

A few counts support this clonotype. The chain uses TRBV15 and TRBJ1-2; unclear D gene. V lost 5 bases and J 1 base, leaving 8 bases between the germline ends. This CDR3 spans 13 amino acids. CDR1 is LNHNV, CDR2 YYDKDF, per germline (reference sequence). The CDR3 nucleotides are TGTGCCACCAGCGGGAGCGGTAACTATGGCTACACCTTC. Translating it yields CATSGSGNYGYTF.

The V and J genes are TRBV7-9 and TRBJ2-7, with 9 bases matching TRBD2. The CDR3 totals 14 residues. In germline, CDR1 is SEHNR, CDR2 FQNEAQ (reference sequence). Germline trimming cut 6 bases from V and 3 bases from J; bases unmatched to any gene: 6. The CDR3 coding sequence is TGTGCCAGCAGGTATAGCGGGGGAGTCTACGAGCAGTACTTC. The encoded protein is CASRYSGGVYEQYF.

This clonotype was picked up a small number of times. The CDR3 DNA follows: TGTGCCAGCAGTACAGGGGGCCTAGGCTATGGCTACACCTTC. Residues: CASSTGGLGYGYTF. The chain joins TRBV12-3 or TRBV12-4 to TRBJ1-2; 9 nucleotides agree with TRBD1. The CDR3 has 14 amino acids. The V gene end was trimmed by 5 bases and the J gene end by 4 bases; junction bases not matched to a gene: 5.

This chain connects TRBV5-1 to TRBJ2-3; D is unclear. Germline CDR1 and CDR2: SGHRS and YFSETQ. V was clipped by 2 bases and J by 2 bases, with 3 bases between them. The CDR3 runs to 12 residues. CDR3 residues: CASSFDTDTQYF. The CDR3 nucleotides are TGCGCCAGCAGCTTCGACACAGATACGCAGTATTTT. Together with reference TRBV5-1 and TRBJ2-3, the CDR3 gives the full variable domain: KAGVTQTPRYLIKTRGQQVTLSCSPISGHRSVSWYQQTPGQGLQFLFEYFSETQRNKGNFPGRFSGRQFSNSRSEMNVSTLELGDSALYLCASSFDTDTQYFGPGTRLTVL.

At least ten counts were recorded for this clonotype. This rearrangement joins TRBV10-3 to TRBJ2-3; TRBD2 aligns across 11 bases. V shed 6 bases and J 5 bases; nucleotides not matched to a gene: 4. Germline CDR1 reads ENHRY; CDR2 reads SYGVKD. CDR3 length equals 14 residues. The CDR3: CAIRDLAGGDTQYF. Written as DNA, the CDR3 is TGTGCCATCAGAGACCTAGCGGGGGGAGATACGCAGTATTTT.

This clonotype turned up a few times. This chain connects TRBV24-1 to TRBJ2-1; D is possibly TRBD1 (5 bases). Germline V gene sequence: CDR1 KGHDR, CDR2 SFDVKD. The CDR3 runs 13 residues. The V gene lost 8 bases and the J gene lost 7 bases, with 14 bases spanning the gap. This CDR3 is CATMQGSVNEQFF. For the CDR3, the DNA is TGTGCCACCATGCAGGGATCGGTTAATGAGCAGTTCTTC.

The chain uses TRBV7-2 and TRBJ2-2, with no clear D. Trimming left V 1 base short and J 7 bases short, with 10 bases between. Germline CDR1 and CDR2: SGHTA and FQGNSA. This CDR3 has 14 amino acids. CDR3 in amino acids: CASSLGSGLGELFF. The CDR3 coding sequence is TGTGCCAGCAGCTTAGGCTCGGGCCTCGGGGAGCTGTTTTTT.